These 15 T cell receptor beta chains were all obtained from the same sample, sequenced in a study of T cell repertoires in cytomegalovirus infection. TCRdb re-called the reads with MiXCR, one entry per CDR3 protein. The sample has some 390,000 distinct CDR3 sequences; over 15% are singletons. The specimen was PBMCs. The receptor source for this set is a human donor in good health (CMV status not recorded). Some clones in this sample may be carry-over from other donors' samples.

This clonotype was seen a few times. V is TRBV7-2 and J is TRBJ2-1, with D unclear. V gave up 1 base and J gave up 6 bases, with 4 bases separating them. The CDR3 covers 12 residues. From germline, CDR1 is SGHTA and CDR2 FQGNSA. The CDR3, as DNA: TGTGCCAGCAGCTTAGAGTTCAATGAGCAGTTCTTC. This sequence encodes CASSLEFNEQFF.

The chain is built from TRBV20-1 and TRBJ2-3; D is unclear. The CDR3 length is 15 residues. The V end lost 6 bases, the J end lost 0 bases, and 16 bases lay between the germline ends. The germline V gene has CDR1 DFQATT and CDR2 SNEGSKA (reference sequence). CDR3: CSAPPVTPSTDTQYF. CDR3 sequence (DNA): TGCAGTGCCCCTCCGGTTACCCCAAGCACAGATACGCAGTATTTT.

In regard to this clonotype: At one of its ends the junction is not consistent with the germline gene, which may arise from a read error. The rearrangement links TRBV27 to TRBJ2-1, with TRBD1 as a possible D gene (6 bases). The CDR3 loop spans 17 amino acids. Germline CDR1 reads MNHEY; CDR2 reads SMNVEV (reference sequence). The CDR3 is CASSLRRSGQGSNDQFF. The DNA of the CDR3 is TGTGCCAGCAGTTTAAGGCGGTCCGGGCAGGGGAGCAATGATCAGTTCTTC.

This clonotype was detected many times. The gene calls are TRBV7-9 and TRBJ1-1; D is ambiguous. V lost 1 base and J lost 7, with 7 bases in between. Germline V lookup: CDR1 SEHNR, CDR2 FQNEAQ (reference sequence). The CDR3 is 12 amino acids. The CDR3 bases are TGTGCCAGCAGCTTAGGACCGCTTGAAGCTTTCTTT. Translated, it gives CASSLGPLEAFF.

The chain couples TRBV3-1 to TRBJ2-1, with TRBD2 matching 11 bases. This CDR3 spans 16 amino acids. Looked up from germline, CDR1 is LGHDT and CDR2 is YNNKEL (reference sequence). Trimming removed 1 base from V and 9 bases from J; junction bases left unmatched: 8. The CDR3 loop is CASSQGIAGGQVEQFF. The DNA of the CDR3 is TGTGCCAGCAGCCAAGGGATAGCGGGGGGGCAAGTTGAGCAGTTCTTC.

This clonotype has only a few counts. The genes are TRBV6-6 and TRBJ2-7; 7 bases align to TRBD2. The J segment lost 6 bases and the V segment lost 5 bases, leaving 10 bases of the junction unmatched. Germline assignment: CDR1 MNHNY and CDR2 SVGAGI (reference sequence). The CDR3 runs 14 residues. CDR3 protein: CASSPPGLWAEQYF. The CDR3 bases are TGTGCCAGCAGTCCCCCGGGACTATGGGCCGAGCAGTACTTC.

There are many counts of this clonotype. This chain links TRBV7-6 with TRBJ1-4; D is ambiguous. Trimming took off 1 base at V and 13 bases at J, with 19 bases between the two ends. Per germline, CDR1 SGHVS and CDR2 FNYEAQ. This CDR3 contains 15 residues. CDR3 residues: CASSLGRSPLNRLFF. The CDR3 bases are TGTGCCAGCAGCTTAGGAAGGTCCCCCTTAAATCGACTGTTTTTT.

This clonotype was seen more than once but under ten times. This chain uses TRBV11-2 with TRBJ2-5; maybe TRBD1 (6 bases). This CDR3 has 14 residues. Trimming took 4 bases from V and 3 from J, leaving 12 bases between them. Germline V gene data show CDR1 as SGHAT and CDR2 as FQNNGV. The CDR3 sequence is CASSSVGDKETQYF. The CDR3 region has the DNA TGTGCCAGCAGCTCCGTAGGGGACAAAGAGACCCAGTACTTC.

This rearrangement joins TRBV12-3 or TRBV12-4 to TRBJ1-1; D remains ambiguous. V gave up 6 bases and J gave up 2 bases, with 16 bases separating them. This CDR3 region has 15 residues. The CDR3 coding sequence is TGTGCCAGCAGAACCCGTGACGGAACTAACACTGAAGCTTTCTTT. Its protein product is CASRTRDGTNTEAFF.

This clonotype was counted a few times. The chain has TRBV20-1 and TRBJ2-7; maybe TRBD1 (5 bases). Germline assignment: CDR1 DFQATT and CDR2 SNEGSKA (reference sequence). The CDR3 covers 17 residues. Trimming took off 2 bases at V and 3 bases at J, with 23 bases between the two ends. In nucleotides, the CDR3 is TGCAGTGCTAGAATGTCGGCAGGACACTACCAACACTACGAGCAGTACTTC. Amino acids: CSARMSAGHYQHYEQYF.

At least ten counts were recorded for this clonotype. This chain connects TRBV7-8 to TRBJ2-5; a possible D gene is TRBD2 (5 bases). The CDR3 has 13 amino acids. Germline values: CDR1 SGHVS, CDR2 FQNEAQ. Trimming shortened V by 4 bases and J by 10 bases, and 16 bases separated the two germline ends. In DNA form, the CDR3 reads TGTGCCAGCAGCTCCAGGTCCGGGAAGGGCCAGTACTTC. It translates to CASSSRSGKGQYF.

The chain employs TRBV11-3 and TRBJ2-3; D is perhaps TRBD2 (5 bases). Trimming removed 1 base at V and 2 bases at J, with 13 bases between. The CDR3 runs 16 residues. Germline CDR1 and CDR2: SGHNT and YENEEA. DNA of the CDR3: TGTGCCAGCAGCTTAGGGTGGGGTAGCGACACAGATACGCAGTATTTT. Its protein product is CASSLGWGSDTDTQYF.

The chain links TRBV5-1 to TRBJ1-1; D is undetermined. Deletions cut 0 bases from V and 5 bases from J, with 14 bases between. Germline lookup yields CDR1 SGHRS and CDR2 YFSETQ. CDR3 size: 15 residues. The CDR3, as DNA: TGCGCCAGCAGCTTGGACGTCGGGTCCCCAACTGAAGCTTTCTTT. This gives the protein CASSLDVGSPTEAFF.

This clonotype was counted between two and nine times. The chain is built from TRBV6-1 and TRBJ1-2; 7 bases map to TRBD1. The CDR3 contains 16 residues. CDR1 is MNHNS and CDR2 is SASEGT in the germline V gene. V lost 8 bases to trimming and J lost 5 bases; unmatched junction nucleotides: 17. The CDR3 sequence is CASCRGSQGVGYGYTF. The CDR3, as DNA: TGTGCCAGCTGTCGAGGGAGCCAGGGGGTAGGGTATGGCTACACCTTC.

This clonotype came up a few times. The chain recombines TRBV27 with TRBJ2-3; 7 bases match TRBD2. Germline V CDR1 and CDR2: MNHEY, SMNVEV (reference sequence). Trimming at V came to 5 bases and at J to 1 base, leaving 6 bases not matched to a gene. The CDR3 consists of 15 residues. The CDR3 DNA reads TGTGCCAGCAGTCCCCGCGGGAGTCGCACAGATACGCAGTATTTT. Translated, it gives CASSPRGSRTDTQYF.